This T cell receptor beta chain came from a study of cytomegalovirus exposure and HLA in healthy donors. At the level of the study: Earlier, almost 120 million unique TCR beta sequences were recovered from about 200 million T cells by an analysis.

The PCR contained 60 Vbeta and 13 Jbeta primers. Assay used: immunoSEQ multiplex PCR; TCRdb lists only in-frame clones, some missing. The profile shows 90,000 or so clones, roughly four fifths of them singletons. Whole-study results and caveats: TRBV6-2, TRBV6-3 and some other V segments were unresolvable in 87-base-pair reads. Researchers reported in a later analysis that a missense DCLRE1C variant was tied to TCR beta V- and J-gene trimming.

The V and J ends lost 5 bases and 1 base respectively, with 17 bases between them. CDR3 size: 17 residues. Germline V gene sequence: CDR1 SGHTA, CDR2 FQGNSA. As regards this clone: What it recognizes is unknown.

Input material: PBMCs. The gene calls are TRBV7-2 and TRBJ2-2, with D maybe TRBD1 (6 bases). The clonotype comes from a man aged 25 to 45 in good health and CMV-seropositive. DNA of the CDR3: TGTGCCAGCAGCCCGATAAGGCAGGGGAAGAACACCGGGGAGCTGTTTTTT. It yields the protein CASSPIRQGKNTGELFF.